This T cell receptor beta chain was sequenced for a study of T cell repertoires and HLA-DP antigens. Regarding the study as a whole: Previously undetected clones averaged about 35% and 50% against the two alleles respectively.

Average purity of the negatively selected CD4+ T cells was around 98%. The protocol was immunoSEQ multiplex PCR, while the TCRdb copy is restricted to in-frame clones and leaves out a portion. The sample holds 75,000 to 90,000 clones, about 89% seen once. Comments on this clone: Its antigen is undetermined.

The trim removed 2 bases at V and 4 bases at J, leaving 4 bases unmatched. The germline V gene has CDR1 SGHTA and CDR2 FQGNSA. The CDR3 sequence is 14 residues long. V is TRBV7-2 and J is TRBJ2-7; TRBD1 agrees at 8 bases. Material: CD4+ T cells from PBMCs. The receptor comes from a man in his fifties in good health and CMV-seronegative. The CDR3 sequence is CASSLNRGSYEQYF. The CDR3 region has the DNA TGTGCCAGCAGCTTAAACAGGGGGAGTTACGAGCAGTACTTC.